A single sample gave rise to the 27 T cell receptor beta chains below, sequenced in a study of blood T cells in healthy people across ages. Then a second PCR, running roughly 6 to 12 cycles, was carried out with a sample-barcoded 5' primer and a J-beta primer mix. TCRdb reprocessed the 5' RACE reads with MiXCR, giving one entry per CDR3 protein. The data show some 1.8 million distinct CDR3 sequences, with 35% to 50% seen just once and 23% held by the top ten. Sequencing was done on a sample of blood. Source of these receptors: a human donor in good health.

This clonotype was observed a few times. V gene TRBV2 combines with J gene TRBJ1-4, with D maybe TRBD1 (5 bases). Deletions cut 5 bases from V and 7 bases from J, with 14 bases between. The CDR3 contains 14 residues. Germline-derived CDR1 and CDR2 are SNHLY and FYNNEI. The CDR3 coding sequence is TGTGCCAGCAGTTCCGGGACCTCCATTGAAAAACTGTTTTTT. This sequence encodes CASSSGTSIEKLFF.

The chain employs TRBV4-2 and TRBJ1-5; maybe TRBD1 (5 bases). CDR3 size: 15 residues. Germline loops: CDR1 LGHNA, CDR2 YNFKEQ. Trimming removed 0 bases at V and 5 bases at J, with 11 bases between. The DNA of the CDR3 is TGTGCCAGCAGCCAAGACCGACAGAGATATCAGCCCCAGCATTTT. It yields the protein CASSQDRQRYQPQHF.

This clonotype was recorded a few times. The CDR3 DNA follows: TGTGCCAGCAGCCGAAGAACCCCGGGGGAAAAACTGTTTTTT. This sequence encodes CASSRRTPGEKLFF. The chain joins TRBV6-5 to TRBJ1-4; D unresolved. This CDR3 is 14 amino acids long. Trimming pared 6 bases from V and 8 bases from J, leaving 16 bases between. Looked up from germline, CDR1 is MNHEY and CDR2 is SVGAGI.

This chain uses TRBV7-2 with TRBJ2-1; 10 bases align to TRBD1. Germline V gives CDR1 SGHTA, CDR2 FQGNSA. Trimming removed 5 bases from V and 3 bases from J; junction bases left unmatched: 10. The CDR3 has 17 residues. CDR3: CASSPRPRTGGYNEQFF. The CDR3 nucleotides read TGTGCCAGCAGCCCTCGTCCTAGGACAGGGGGCTACAATGAGCAGTTCTTC.

This clonotype was counted only a few times. The chain links TRBV7-2 to TRBJ1-2, with 9 nucleotides matching TRBD1. The V and J ends lost 0 bases and 10 bases, in that order; junction bases with no gene match: 6. The CDR3 runs 14 residues. Germline V gene lookup returns CDR1 SGHTA and CDR2 FQGNSA. This CDR3 reads CASSLAGTGRDYTF. Here the CDR3 DNA reads TGTGCCAGCAGCTTAGCTGGGACAGGGAGGGACTACACCTTC.

The rearrangement links TRBV4-3 to TRBJ2-7; 7 bases agree with TRBD2. The CDR3 has 15 residues. Germline CDR1 and CDR2: LGHNA and YSLEER. J was trimmed by 4 bases and V by 0 bases; bases with no gene match: 6. CDR3 bases: TGCGCCAGCAGCCAAGAGGGGGAGGGACCTTACGAGCAGTACTTC. It encodes CASSQEGEGPYEQYF.

The rearrangement links TRBV6-1 to TRBJ1-4; weak D call: TRBD1 (6 bases). Trimming stripped 6 bases from V and 1 base from J, with 12 bases between. This CDR3 region has 15 residues. Germline V lookup: CDR1 MNHNS, CDR2 SASEGT. In DNA, the CDR3 is TGTGCCAGCAGCTCAGGGGAGGGAACTAATGAAAAACTGTTTTTT. Translating gives CASSSGEGTNEKLFF.

The chain links TRBV7-2 to TRBJ2-2; perhaps TRBD1 as D (5 bases). CDR3 length: 15 amino acids. The germline V gene encodes CDR1 SGHTA and CDR2 FQGNSA. The germline V and J ends were trimmed by 2 bases and 3 bases, with 10 bases remaining between them. The CDR3 coding sequence is TGTGCCAGCAGCTTACAGGGTTTTGACACCGGGGAGCTGTTTTTT. Translation gives CASSLQGFDTGELFF. The variable domain in full, completed from reference TRBV7-2 and TRBJ2-2, reads GAGVSQSPSNKVTEKGKDVELRCDPISGHTALYWYRQSLGQGLEFLIYFQGNSAPDKSGLPSDRFSAERTGGSVSTLTIQRTQQEDSAVYLCASSLQGFDTGELFFGEGSRLTVL.

V gene TRBV28 combines with J gene TRBJ2-7; D call uncertain. CDR3 length equals 15 residues. V shed 6 bases and J shed 4 bases, with 19 bases lying between them. CDR1 is MDHEN and CDR2 is SYDVKM in the germline V gene. CDR3 amino acids: CASRLHRDLGYEQYF. The CDR3 DNA reads as TGTGCCAGCAGGTTACATAGAGATCTAGGTTACGAGCAGTACTTC.

This chain joins TRBV5-6 and TRBJ2-5, with TRBD1 matching 10 bases. With V trimmed by 9 bases and J by 5 bases, 7 bases remained unmatched. The CDR3 consists of 13 residues. Per germline, CDR1 SGHDT and CDR2 YYEEEE. The CDR3 is CATGTGERETQYF. Written as DNA, the CDR3 is TGTGCCACCGGGACAGGGGAAAGGGAGACCCAGTACTTC.

The chain combines TRBV6-2 or TRBV6-3 with TRBJ2-2; TRBD2 agrees at 12 bases. The CDR3 is 21 amino acids. V dropped 6 bases and J dropped 0; count of bases not matched to a gene: 17. Germline V gives CDR1 MNHEY, CDR2 SVGEGT. CDR3 sequence reads: CASSPLTSGGIRFANTGELFF. Written as DNA, the CDR3 is TGTGCCAGCAGCCCCCTGACTAGCGGGGGAATACGTTTCGCGAACACCGGGGAGCTGTTTTTT.

The chain employs TRBV7-2 and TRBJ2-4, with D uncertain. Germline-derived CDR1 and CDR2 are SGHTA and FQGNSA. The V gene lost 1 base and the J gene lost 7 bases, with 17 bases spanning the gap. The CDR3 spans 16 residues. The CDR3, as DNA: TGTGCCAGCAGCTTAGGGGTCTTGCGGAGCCGGAACATTCAGTACTTC. It codes for CASSLGVLRSRNIQYF.

This clonotype was seen a handful of times. This chain uses TRBV3-1 with TRBJ1-2; D might be TRBD1 (5 bases). This CDR3 comprises 17 residues. The V gene's germline CDR1 is LGHDT and CDR2 YNNKEL (reference sequence). V was pared by 0 bases and J by 0 bases, with 14 bases between. Here the CDR3 DNA reads TGTGCCAGCAGCCAAGATAGAAGGGGATCCCCTAACTATGGCTACACCTTC. Protein: CASSQDRRGSPNYGYTF. The whole variable domain, remainder taken from reference TRBV3-1 and TRBJ1-2, is DTAVSQTPKYLVTQMGNDKSIKCEQNLGHDTMYWYKQDSKKFLKIMFSYNNKELIINETVPNRFSPKSPDKAHLNLHINSLELGDSAVYFCASSQDRRGSPNYGYTFGSGTRLTVV.

This clonotype was counted between two and nine times. The chain uses TRBV12-3 or TRBV12-4 and TRBJ2-5; 9 bases map to TRBD1. The assigned J gene may be wrong: the sequence end matches TRBJ2-7 better. This CDR3 has 14 residues. The CDR3 reads CASSPWDREYEQYF. The CDR3 DNA is TGTGCCAGCAGTCCGTGGGACAGGGAATACGAGCAGTACTTC.

This clonotype was picked up a small number of times. The genes are TRBV29-1 and TRBJ2-3; 7 bases are a match to TRBD2. Germline loops: CDR1 SQVTM, CDR2 ANQGSEA. The CDR3 sequence is 13 residues long. The V gene end was trimmed by 6 bases and the J gene end by 1 base; junction bases not matched to a gene: 4. This chain's CDR3 is CSVLAWGTDTQYF. CDR3 DNA sequence: TGCAGCGTACTAGCGTGGGGCACAGATACGCAGTATTTT.

Worth noting for this clonotype: Germline and junction disagree at one end, which may indicate a read error. V and J are TRBV5-1 and TRBJ2-5, with 8 bases fitting TRBD2. In germline, CDR1 is SGHRS, CDR2 YFSETQ. The CDR3 has 15 residues. The CDR3 protein is CVSSLALDLAGGGYF. The CDR3 DNA sequence: TGCGTCAGCAGCTTGGCCTTAGATCTAGCGGGCGGCGGGTACTTC.

This chain connects TRBV3-1 to TRBJ2-4; TRBD1 or TRBD2 may be the D gene (5 bases each). The germline V gene has CDR1 LGHDT and CDR2 YNNKEL (reference sequence). CDR3 size: 16 residues. Trimming cost V 1 base and J 8 bases, with 18 bases left between them. The CDR3 loop reads CASSQVGLEGLDIQYF. The DNA of the CDR3 is TGTGCCAGCAGCCAAGTTGGTCTAGAGGGGTTGGACATTCAGTACTTC.

J is TRBJ1-4 and V is TRBV29-1; D is unresolved. Looked up from germline, CDR1 is SQVTM and CDR2 is ANQGSEA. V lost 5 bases and J 10 bases, leaving 14 bases between the germline ends. The CDR3 runs 12 residues. The CDR3: CSVLVGTGKLFF. For the CDR3, the DNA is TGCAGCGTTTTGGTGGGCACGGGAAAACTGTTTTTT.

CDR3 sequence (DNA): TGCGCCAGCAGCCAAGAATATGGGGGCTTGAAAGATACGCAGTATTTT. Amino acid sequence: CASSQEYGGLKDTQYF. The chain combines TRBV4-3 with TRBJ2-3, with D possibly TRBD1 on 6 matching bases. Germline values: CDR1 LGHNA, CDR2 YSLEER. The CDR3 has 16 amino acids. Trimming removed 0 bases at V and 5 bases at J, with 15 bases between.

This clonotype appeared a few times. This chain connects TRBV20-1 to TRBJ2-1; D gene ambiguous. Germline V gives CDR1 DFQATT, CDR2 SNEGSKA (reference sequence). The CDR3 runs to 14 residues. V was clipped by 6 bases and J by 4 bases, with 16 bases between them. CDR3 sequence (DNA): TGCAGTGCAAGCAGAGGATTCGAATACAATGAGCAGTTCTTC. Residues: CSASRGFEYNEQFF.

This chain joins TRBV4-1 and TRBJ1-2; possible D gene TRBD1, 5 bases. Germline values: CDR1 MGHRA, CDR2 YSYEKL. Between the trimmed V and J ends, which lost 1 base and 3 bases, there was a span of 24 bases. The CDR3 spans 19 residues. This chain's CDR3 is CASSQVTLLPGTIYYGYTF. As DNA, the CDR3 is TGCGCCAGCAGCCAAGTTACGCTCCTCCCCGGGACGATTTACTATGGCTACACCTTC.

This clonotype was seen just once. The chain carries TRBV9 and TRBJ2-1, with no clear D. Trimming cost V 0 bases and J 8 bases, with 12 bases left between them. CDR3 size: 14 residues. Per germline, CDR1 SGDLS and CDR2 YYNGEE. CDR3 DNA sequence: TGTGCCAGCAGCGTAGGGGCAGGTGGCTATGAGCAGTTCTTC. Protein sequence: CASSVGAGGYEQFF.

This clonotype appeared many times. This chain links TRBV7-9 with TRBJ2-7; a possible D gene is TRBD1 (5 bases). Germline loops: CDR1 SEHNR, CDR2 FQNEAQ (reference sequence). CDR3 length: 14 residues. V dropped 1 base and J dropped 1 base, with 8 bases sitting between them. In DNA, the CDR3 is TGTGCCAGCAGCTTAGGGGGCCTTTCCTACGAGCAGTACTTC. This encodes CASSLGGLSYEQYF.

This clonotype was counted a few times. V gene TRBV28 combines with J gene TRBJ2-1, with 7 bases lining up with TRBD1. This CDR3 comprises 14 residues. V dropped 1 base and J dropped 6; count of bases not matched to a gene: 3. Germline loops: CDR1 MDHEN, CDR2 SYDVKM. DNA of the CDR3: TGTGCCAGCAGTTTATCGGGACAGCGCAATGAGCAGTTCTTC. It yields the protein CASSLSGQRNEQFF.

The V call is TRBV5-1, the J call TRBJ2-7; D not resolved. This CDR3 contains 14 residues. V was shortened by 0 bases and J by 2 bases, with 9 bases between the two germline ends. Germline CDR1 SGHRS, CDR2 YFSETQ. The CDR3 loop reads CASSLDVIAYEQYF. The CDR3, as DNA: TGCGCCAGCAGCTTGGATGTCATTGCCTACGAGCAGTACTTC.

Details on this clonotype: A much larger clone sits a single nucleotide away, making a read error possible. CDR3 loop: CSVVPVLDNNYGYTF. CDR3 sequence (DNA): TGCAGCGTTGTCCCGGTGTTGGACAATAACTATGGCTACACCTTC. The chain links TRBV29-1 to TRBJ1-2; perhaps TRBD1 as D (5 bases). The CDR3 sequence is 15 residues long. Germline assignment: CDR1 SQVTM and CDR2 ANQGSEA. Trimming shortened V by 4 bases and J by 1 base, and 16 bases separated the two germline ends.

This clonotype was seen only a few times. The rearrangement joins TRBV2 to TRBJ2-4; D is unclear. CDR3 length: 13 amino acids. CDR1 SNHLY and CDR2 FYNNEI come from the germline V gene. V dropped 3 bases and J dropped 6 bases, with 9 bases sitting between them. For the CDR3, the DNA is TGTGCCAGCAGTGAGGGCCCCACAAACATTCAGTACTTC. It translates to CASSEGPTNIQYF. Full variable domain (missing parts from reference TRBV2 and TRBJ2-4): EPEVTQTPSHQVTQMGQEVILRCVPISNHLYFYWYRQILGQKVEFLVSFYNNEISEKSEIFDDQFSVERPDGSNFTLKIRSTKLEDSAMYFCASSEGPTNIQYFGAGTRLSVL.